The 13 T cell receptor beta chains listed next were all sequenced from one sample in a study of radiation and T cells in renal cell carcinoma. The method was immunoSEQ multiplex PCR; TCRdb's version includes in-frame clones alone and lacks a portion of them. The table includes approximately 25,000 clones, under 65% detected once. Treatment indicated: treatment-naive control, cytoreductive nephrectomy. The sequences come from tumor tissue, collected from a patient whose treatment was nephrectomy without radiotherapy. The receptors come from a human donor with renal cell carcinoma.

J is TRBJ1-5 and V is TRBV19; 8 bases fit TRBD1. With 0 bases clipped from V and 2 bases from J, the junction kept 3 bases outside the gene matches. Germline loops: CDR1 LNHDA, CDR2 SQIVND (reference sequence). The CDR3 extends over 16 amino acids. This CDR3 is CASSIEDRGRNQPQHF. The CDR3 DNA follows: TGTGCCAGTAGTATAGAAGACAGGGGACGCAATCAGCCCCAGCATTTT. The entire variable domain, with the rest obtained from reference TRBV19 and TRBJ1-5, is as follows: DGGITQSPKYLFRKEGQNVTLSCEQNLNHDAMYWYRQDPGQGLRLIYYSQIVNDFQKGDIAEGYSVSREKKESFPLTVTSAQKNPTAFYLCASSIEDRGRNQPQHFGDGTRLSIL.

The chain combines TRBV5-1 with TRBJ1-1, with no clear D. V was cut by 3 bases and J by 4 bases, with 16 bases left in between. From germline, CDR1 is SGHRS and CDR2 YFSETQ. The CDR3 runs 15 residues. In DNA, the CDR3 is TGCGCCAGCAGCTCGTCCGGGAGCAGTGGCACTGAAGCTTTCTTT. Translation gives CASSSSGSSGTEAFF.

In this sample, this clone turned up a few times. The V gene is TRBV9, the J gene TRBJ1-2, with no clear D. Trimming shortened V by 3 bases and J by 3 bases, and 6 bases separated the two germline ends. The CDR3 has 12 amino acids. Germline-derived CDR1 and CDR2 are SGDLS and YYNGEE. CDR3 region: CASSGAHYGYTF. The CDR3 DNA reads as TGTGCCAGCAGCGGGGCCCACTATGGCTACACCTTC.

V usage is TRBV30 and J usage is TRBJ2-7, with D maybe TRBD2 (6 bases). CDR3 length equals 13 residues. Germline CDR1 is GTSNPN and CDR2 is SVGIG (reference sequence). Trimming pared 1 base from V and 11 bases from J, leaving 18 bases between. The CDR3 sequence is CAWSAGEGSAKYF. In DNA form, the CDR3 reads TGTGCCTGGAGTGCGGGGGAAGGGTCGGCAAAGTACTTC.

The chain links TRBV7-2 to TRBJ1-1, with 10 bases fitting TRBD1. The V and J ends lost 6 bases and 5 bases, in that order; junction bases with no gene match: 3. The CDR3 contains 13 residues. From germline, CDR1 is SGHTA and CDR2 FQGNSA. Here the CDR3 DNA reads TGTGCCAGCAGAGGGACAGGGGCTACTGAAGCTTTCTTT. Protein product: CASRGTGATEAFF.

In its sample, this clone was seen a few times. The chain combines TRBV2 with TRBJ2-1, with D possibly TRBD1 on 6 matching bases. The CDR3 totals 11 residues. The germline V gene has CDR1 SNHLY and CDR2 FYNNEI. Trimming cost V 7 bases and J 7 bases, with 8 bases left between them. The CDR3 sequence is CASKGENEQFF. In nucleotides, the CDR3 is TGTGCCAGCAAGGGGGAGAATGAGCAGTTCTTC.

This clone was counted a single time. The chain employs TRBV7-2 and TRBJ2-2, with D uncertain. Per the germline V gene, CDR1 is SGHTA and CDR2 is FQGNSA. There are 16 residues in the CDR3. V was clipped by 1 base and J by 4 bases, with 13 bases between them. The CDR3 is CASSLEVGRTTGELFF. The CDR3 nucleotides read TGTGCCAGCAGCTTAGAGGTGGGTCGAACCACCGGGGAGCTGTTTTTT. Looking up the rest from reference TRBV7-2 and TRBJ2-2 gives the full variable domain: GAGVSQSPSNKVTEKGKDVELRCDPISGHTALYWYRQSLGQGLEFLIYFQGNSAPDKSGLPSDRFSAERTGGSVSTLTIQRTQQEDSAVYLCASSLEVGRTTGELFFGEGSRLTVL.

The chain employs TRBV11-1 and TRBJ1-4; D might be TRBD1 (5 bases). Trimming cost V 5 bases and J 11 bases, with 15 bases left between them. Germline-derived CDR1 and CDR2 are SGHAT and FQDESV (reference sequence). The CDR3 totals 13 residues. In nucleotides, the CDR3 is TGTGCCAGCAGCATACCAGACAGCCGCAAACTGTTTTTT. It codes for CASSIPDSRKLFF.

This sequence joins TRBV5-5 and TRBJ1-1; no reliable D call. CDR3 length equals 13 residues. The germline V gene has CDR1 SGHKS and CDR2 YYEKEE (reference sequence). Trimming pared 0 bases from V and 0 bases from J, leaving 3 bases between. The CDR3 loop reads CASSLGLNTEAFF. Here the CDR3 DNA reads TGTGCCAGCAGCTTGGGATTGAACACTGAAGCTTTCTTT.

The chain recombines TRBV18 with TRBJ2-7; D ambiguous. V was trimmed by 0 bases and J by 2 bases, leaving 5 bases between them. The CDR3 is 13 amino acids. The germline CDR1 and CDR2 sequences are KGHSH and LQKENI. The CDR3 protein is CASSPPVAYEQYF. Written as DNA, the CDR3 is TGTGCCAGCTCACCACCTGTGGCCTACGAGCAGTACTTC.

This clone has a handful of counts. V is TRBV7-9 and J is TRBJ2-2; D is ambiguous. This CDR3 is built from 13 residues. Germline CDR1 is SEHNR and CDR2 is FQNEAQ (reference sequence). V was shortened by 6 bases and J by 6 bases, with 11 bases between the two germline ends. This chain's CDR3 is CASSKEVAGELFF. In DNA, the CDR3 is TGTGCCAGCAGTAAAGAGGTGGCCGGGGAGCTGTTTTTT.

The V call is TRBV5-1, the J call TRBJ2-7, with D possibly TRBD2 on 6 matching bases. The CDR3 has 14 amino acids. V lost 4 bases and J 2 bases, leaving 13 bases between the germline ends. CDR1 and CDR2 from the germline V gene are SGHRS and YFSETQ. The CDR3 nucleotides are TGCGCCAGCAGCCCACTCGCGGGGCCCTACGAGCAGTACTTC. Its translation is CASSPLAGPYEQYF.

The V call is TRBV7-2, the J call TRBJ2-3, with D perhaps being TRBD1 or TRBD2 (6 bases each). The CDR3 is 16 residues long. Germline assignment: CDR1 SGHTA and CDR2 FQGNSA. Trimming removed 1 base at V and 3 bases at J, with 14 bases between. The CDR3 region has the DNA TGTGCCAGCAGCTTAGTAGGGGGGATTAATACAGATACGCAGTATTTT. Translating it yields CASSLVGGINTDTQYF.